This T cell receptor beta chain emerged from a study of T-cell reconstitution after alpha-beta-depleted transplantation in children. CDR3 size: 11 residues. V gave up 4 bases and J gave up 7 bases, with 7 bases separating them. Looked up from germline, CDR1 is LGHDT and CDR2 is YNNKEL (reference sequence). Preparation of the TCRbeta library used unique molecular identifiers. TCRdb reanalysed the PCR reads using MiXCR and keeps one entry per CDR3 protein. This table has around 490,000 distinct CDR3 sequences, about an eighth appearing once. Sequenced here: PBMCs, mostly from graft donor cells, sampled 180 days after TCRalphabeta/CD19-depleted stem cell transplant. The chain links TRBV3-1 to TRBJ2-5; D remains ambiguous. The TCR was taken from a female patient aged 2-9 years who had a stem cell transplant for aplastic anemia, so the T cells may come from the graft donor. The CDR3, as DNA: TGTGCCAGCAGCCTTTCCTGGACCCAGTACTTC. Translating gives CASSLSWTQYF.